This T cell receptor beta chain appears in the sequencing data of a study of shared clonotypes between healthy human individuals. TCRdb's copy holds only in-frame clones and misses some; the assay was immunoSEQ multiplex PCR. The table has more than 1,200,000 clones, roughly 98.5% seen once. CDR1 is ENHRY and CDR2 is SYGVKD in the germline V gene. Between the trimmed V and J ends, which lost 3 bases and 1 base, there was a span of 10 bases. This CDR3 contains 15 residues. The chain combines TRBV10-3 with TRBJ2-1, with a possible D match to TRBD2 (5 bases). The source is a man aged 25 to 40 in good health. Source material: naive CD4+ T cells sorted from blood. Subset here: CD45RA+ positively selected. In DNA, the CDR3 is TGTGCCATCAGTGAAGTGCGGGTATCCTACAATGAGCAGTTCTTC. Translation: CAISEVRVSYNEQFF.